The 15 T cell receptor beta chains listed next were all sequenced from one sample in a study of blood T cells in healthy people across ages. A J-beta primer mix and a sample-barcoded 5' primer were used in a second PCR of roughly 7 to 12 cycles. TCRdb re-called the 5' RACE reads through MiXCR, storing one row per CDR3 protein. The sample carries 1.5 million to 2 million distinct CDR3 sequences, about 35% recorded once. The sequencing sample was made of blood. Receptors were obtained from a woman under 40 in good health.

This clonotype was seen only a few times. The chain has TRBV2 and TRBJ2-5; TRBD2 matches 9 bases. There are 15 residues in the CDR3. Germline V gives CDR1 SNHLY, CDR2 FYNNEI. Unmatched junction bases numbered 8, after V lost 8 bases and J lost 1 base. The CDR3 loop is CASAGGAGGQETQYF. The CDR3 DNA follows: TGTGCCAGCGCAGGGGGAGCGGGAGGCCAAGAGACCCAGTACTTC.

The chain links TRBV27 to TRBJ2-7, with no clear D. Germline-derived CDR1 and CDR2 are MNHEY and SMNVEV (reference sequence). Trimming removed 10 bases at V and 0 bases at J, with 13 bases between. The CDR3 has 13 residues. CDR3 amino acids: CATLNPSSYEQYF. The CDR3 coding sequence is TGTGCCACCCTGAATCCTAGCTCCTACGAGCAGTACTTC.

Only a few counts were recorded for this clonotype. The chain combines TRBV10-3 with TRBJ1-1, with TRBD1 matching over 8 bases. V shed 7 bases, J shed 3 bases, and the junction held 10 bases outside the gene matches. The length of the CDR3 is 15 residues. Per germline, CDR1 ENHRY and CDR2 SYGVKD. This CDR3 reads CAIMNRAGGYTEAFF. CDR3 coding DNA: TGTGCCATCATGAATCGGGCAGGGGGCTACACTGAAGCTTTCTTT.

The rearrangement links TRBV2 to TRBJ2-5; a possible D gene is TRBD2 (6 bases). Germline-derived CDR1 and CDR2 are SNHLY and FYNNEI. Trimming removed 6 bases from V and 0 bases from J, with 8 bases in between. CDR3 size: 13 residues. CDR3 sequence (DNA): TGTGCCAGCAGGCGGGACGACCAAGAGACCCAGTACTTC. Translated, it gives CASRRDDQETQYF.

This clonotype was detected a few times. The rearrangement links TRBV7-2 to TRBJ2-7; 14 bases fit TRBD2. Germline V gene sequence: CDR1 SGHTA, CDR2 FQGNSA. The CDR3 consists of 15 residues. The junction had 7 bases not matched to a gene; V was cut back by 7 bases and J by 5 bases. In DNA, the CDR3 is TGTGCCAGCACCAACCTGGGACTAGCGGGAGACGAGCAGTACTTC. Protein product: CASTNLGLAGDEQYF.

This clonotype appeared a few times. This chain uses TRBV7-6 with TRBJ2-5; a possible D gene is TRBD2 (7 bases). The CDR3 totals 17 residues. V lost 2 bases and J 5 bases, leaving 21 bases between the germline ends. Per the germline V gene, CDR1 is SGHVS and CDR2 is FNYEAQ. CDR3 region: CASSLFGAGGRGETQYF. CDR3 sequence (DNA): TGTGCCAGCAGCTTATTTGGTGCCGGGGGGCGCGGGGAGACCCAGTACTTC. Based on the CDR3 plus reference TRBV7-6 and TRBJ2-5, the full variable domain is GAGVSQSPRYKVTKRGQDVALRCDPISGHVSLYWYRQALGQGPEFLTYFNYEAQQDKSGLPNDRFSAERPEGSISTLTIQRTEQRDSAMYRCASSLFGAGGRGETQYFGPGTRLLVL.

Comment on this clonotype: This sequence may be a read error, since a much larger clone differs from it by one base. This CDR3 is CTSSLGISGETQYF. In DNA, the CDR3 is TGTACCAGCAGCTTAGGAATTAGCGGGGAGACCCAGTACTTC. The chain is built from TRBV7-6 and TRBJ2-7; 7 bases are shared with TRBD2. The J call is in doubt because the DNA end fits TRBJ2-5 better. CDR1 and CDR2 from the germline V gene are SGHVS and FNYEAQ. The CDR3 contains 14 residues.

This clonotype has only a few counts. The chain joins TRBV7-3 to TRBJ2-1; D gene unclear. Germline V gives CDR1 SGHTA, CDR2 FQGTGA. The V gene lost 2 bases and the J gene lost 5 bases, with 10 bases spanning the gap. The CDR3 is 14 amino acids. This CDR3 is CASSLGSVNNEQFF. The CDR3 coding sequence is TGTGCCAGCAGCTTAGGTTCGGTCAACAATGAGCAGTTCTTC.

The CDR3: CASWGDPYEQYF. For the CDR3, the DNA is TGTGCCAGCTGGGGGGACCCCTACGAGCAGTACTTC. The V call is TRBV28, the J call TRBJ2-7; D perhaps matches TRBD2 (6 bases). The CDR3 has 12 amino acids. Trimming took 8 bases from V and 2 from J, leaving 10 bases between them. Germline V lookup: CDR1 MDHEN, CDR2 SYDVKM.

In this sample, this clonotype turned up a few times. The V call is TRBV11-2, the J call TRBJ2-5; D possibly corresponds to TRBD2 (6 bases). Per the germline V gene, CDR1 is SGHAT and CDR2 is FQNNGV. V was cut by 4 bases and J by 7 bases, with 19 bases left in between. This CDR3 spans 15 amino acids. In DNA, the CDR3 is TGTGCCAGCAGCTCCCCCCGGGACTTACGCGGGACCCAGTACTTC. Encoded protein: CASSSPRDLRGTQYF.

The chain employs TRBV7-6 and TRBJ2-3; unclear D gene. Germline lookup yields CDR1 SGHVS and CDR2 FNYEAQ. V was pared by 7 bases and J by 2 bases, with 13 bases between. This CDR3 has 14 residues. The CDR3 sequence is CASTPTPNTDTQYF. CDR3 in DNA: TGTGCCAGCACTCCCACGCCCAACACAGATACGCAGTATTTT.

The CDR3 DNA reads TGCGCCAGCAGGACCCAGTACAATGAGCAGTTCTTC. This sequence encodes CASRTQYNEQFF. J is TRBJ2-1 and V is TRBV5-1; D gene unclear. This CDR3 region has 12 residues. Trimming shortened V by 5 bases and J by 4 bases, and 7 bases separated the two germline ends. Germline V gene data show CDR1 as SGHRS and CDR2 as YFSETQ.

This clonotype was seen only a few times. The V call is TRBV4-1, the J call TRBJ2-1; 10 bases agree with TRBD2. Germline-derived CDR1 and CDR2 are MGHRA and YSYEKL. The V and J ends lost 6 bases and 10 bases, in that order; junction bases with no gene match: 9. This CDR3 has 14 amino acids. Written as DNA, the CDR3 is TGCGCCAGCAGTTTCTTTAGCGGGGGGCTAGAGCAGTTCTTC. Translated: CASSFFSGGLEQFF.

The chain is built from TRBV9 and TRBJ1-1; D is unclear. Germline-derived CDR1 and CDR2 are SGDLS and YYNGEE. V was shortened by 1 base and J by 0 bases, with 10 bases between the two germline ends. This CDR3 spans 15 amino acids. The CDR3 region is CASSVSTVMNTEAFF. CDR3 bases: TGTGCCAGCAGCGTAAGTACAGTAATGAACACTGAAGCTTTCTTT.

This clonotype was counted a single time. Germline and junction disagree at one end, which may indicate a read error. This sequence joins TRBV3-1 and TRBJ1-2, with D perhaps matching TRBD1 (6 bases). Germline CDR1 and CDR2: LGHDT and YNNKEL (reference sequence). The CDR3 sequence is 15 residues long. The CDR3 nucleotides are TGTGCCTGCAGCCAACTTACAGGGTCTAACTATGGCTACACCTTC. Its protein product is CACSQLTGSNYGYTF.